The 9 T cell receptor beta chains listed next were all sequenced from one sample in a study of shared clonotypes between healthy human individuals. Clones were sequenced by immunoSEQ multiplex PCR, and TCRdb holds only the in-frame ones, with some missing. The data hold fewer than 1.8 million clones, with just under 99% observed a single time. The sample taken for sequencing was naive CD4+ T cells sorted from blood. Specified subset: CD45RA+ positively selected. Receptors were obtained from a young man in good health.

The CDR3 DNA follows: TGTGCCAGCAGCTCACAGAGGGGACTAGCGGGATTCTACGAGCAGTACTTC. It specifies CASSSQRGLAGFYEQYF. J is TRBJ2-7 and V is TRBV13, with TRBD2 matching 13 bases. The CDR3 runs 17 residues. J gave up 3 bases and V 4 bases, and 9 bases lay outside the gene matches. Germline V gene data show CDR1 as PRHDT and CDR2 as FYEKMQ (reference sequence).

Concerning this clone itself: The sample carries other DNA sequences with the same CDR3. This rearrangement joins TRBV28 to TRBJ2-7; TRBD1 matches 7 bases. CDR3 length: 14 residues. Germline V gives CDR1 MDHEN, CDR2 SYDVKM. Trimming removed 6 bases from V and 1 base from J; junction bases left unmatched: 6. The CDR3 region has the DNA TGTGCCAGCAGCTTAACAGGGGTTTCCTACGAGCAGTACTTC. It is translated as CASSLTGVSYEQYF.

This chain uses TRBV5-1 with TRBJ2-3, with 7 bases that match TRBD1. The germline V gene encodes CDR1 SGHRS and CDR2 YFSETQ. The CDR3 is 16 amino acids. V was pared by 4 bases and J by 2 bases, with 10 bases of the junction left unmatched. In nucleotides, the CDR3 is TGCGCCAGCAGCACCACCGGGACAGTCTTCACAGATACGCAGTATTTT. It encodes CASSTTGTVFTDTQYF.

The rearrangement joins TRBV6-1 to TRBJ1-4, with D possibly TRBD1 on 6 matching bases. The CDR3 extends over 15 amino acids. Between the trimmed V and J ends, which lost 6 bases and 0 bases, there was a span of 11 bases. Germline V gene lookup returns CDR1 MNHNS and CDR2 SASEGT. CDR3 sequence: CASSIRGATNEKLFF. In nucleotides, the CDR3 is TGTGCCAGCAGCATCAGGGGAGCAACTAATGAAAAACTGTTTTTT.

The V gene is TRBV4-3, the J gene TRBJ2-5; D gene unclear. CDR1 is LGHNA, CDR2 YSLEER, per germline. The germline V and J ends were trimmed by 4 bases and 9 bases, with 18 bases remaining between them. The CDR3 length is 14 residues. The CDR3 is CASSPTIRSAAQYF. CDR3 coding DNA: TGCGCCAGCAGCCCGACCATTAGGAGCGCGGCCCAGTACTTC.

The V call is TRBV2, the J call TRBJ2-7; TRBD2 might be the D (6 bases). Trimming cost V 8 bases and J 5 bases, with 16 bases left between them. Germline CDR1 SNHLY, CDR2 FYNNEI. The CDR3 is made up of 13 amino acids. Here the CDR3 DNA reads TGTGCCAGCCTTGGAGGGGTCGGACACGAGCAGTACTTC. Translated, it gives CASLGGVGHEQYF.

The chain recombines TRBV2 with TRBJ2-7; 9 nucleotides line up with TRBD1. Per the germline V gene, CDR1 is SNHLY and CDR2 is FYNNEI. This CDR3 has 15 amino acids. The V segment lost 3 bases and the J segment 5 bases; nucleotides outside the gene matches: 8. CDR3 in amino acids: CASSDRTGVIDEQYF. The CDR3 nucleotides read TGTGCCAGCAGTGATAGGACAGGGGTGATAGACGAGCAGTACTTC. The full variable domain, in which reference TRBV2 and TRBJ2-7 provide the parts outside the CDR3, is EPEVTQTPSHQVTQMGQEVILRCVPISNHLYFYWYRQILGQKVEFLVSFYNNEISEKSEIFDDQFSVERPDGSNFTLKIRSTKLEDSAMYFCASSDRTGVIDEQYFGPGTRLTVT.

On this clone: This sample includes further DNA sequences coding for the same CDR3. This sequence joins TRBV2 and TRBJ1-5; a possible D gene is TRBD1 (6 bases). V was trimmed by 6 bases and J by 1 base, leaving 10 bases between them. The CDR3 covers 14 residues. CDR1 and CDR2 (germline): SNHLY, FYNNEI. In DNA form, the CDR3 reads TGTGCCAGCAGCCCGGACAGAAGCAATCAGCCCCAGCATTTT. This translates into CASSPDRSNQPQHF.

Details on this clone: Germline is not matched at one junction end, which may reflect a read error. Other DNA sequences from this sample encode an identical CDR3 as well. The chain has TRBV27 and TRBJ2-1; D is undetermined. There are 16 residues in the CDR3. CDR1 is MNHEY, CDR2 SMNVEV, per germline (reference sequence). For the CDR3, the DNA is TGTGCTAGCAAGCCCTTTACCTCAGGCAGTGTCAATGAGCAGTTCTTC. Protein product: CASKPFTSGSVNEQFF.